This entry lists 13 T cell receptor beta chains sequenced from one sample in a study of blood T cell repertoires in COVID-19. TCRdb keeps only in-frame clones here, not all; method: immunoSEQ multiplex PCR. The sample yields 55,000 to 75,000 clones, around nine tenths seen once. The sequenced sample consisted of peripheral blood. These receptors were collected from a human donor with active COVID-19. The donor label of this sample is uncertain.

V is TRBV19 and J is TRBJ1-3; D ambiguous. This CDR3 spans 16 amino acids. V lost 7 bases and J 0 bases, leaving 16 bases between the germline ends. Germline CDR1 LNHDA, CDR2 SQIVND (reference sequence). CDR3 amino acids: CASNGPHGSSGNTIYF. The CDR3 bases are TGTGCCAGTAATGGCCCCCACGGGAGCTCTGGAAACACCATATATTTT.

The chain couples TRBV28 to TRBJ2-2; possibly TRBD2 for D (5 bases). V lost 1 base and J lost 6, with 9 bases in between. The CDR3 covers 14 residues. Per the germline V gene, CDR1 is MDHEN and CDR2 is SYDVKM. CDR3 DNA: TGTGCCAGCAGTTTATCGGGGTCCCCCGGGGAGCTGTTTTTT. It specifies CASSLSGSPGELFF.

The gene calls are TRBV3-1 (or the pseudogene TRBV3-2) and TRBJ1-1; D remains unclear. Deletions cut 0 bases from V and 0 bases from J, with 5 bases between. The CDR3 consists of 14 residues. In germline, CDR1 is LGHDT, CDR2 YNNKEL (reference sequence). CDR3 sequence: CASSQDSMNTEAFF. The DNA of the CDR3 is TGTGCCAGCAGCCAAGACAGTATGAACACTGAAGCTTTCTTT.

A remark on this clone: The junction shows a germline mismatch at one end, possibly a read error. V gene TRBV2 combines with J gene TRBJ2-5; 10 bases agree with TRBD2. The CDR3 sequence is 14 residues long. CDR1 is SNHLY and CDR2 is FYNNEI in the germline V gene. The CDR3 is CASTGTSAEETQYF. The CDR3 coding sequence is TGTGCGAGCACCGGGACTAGCGCAGAAGAGACCCAGTACTTC.

This rearrangement joins TRBV9 to TRBJ2-7; 7 bases align to TRBD1. The CDR3 spans 14 residues. Germline assignment: CDR1 SGDLS and CDR2 YYNGEE. The V gene end was trimmed by 3 bases and the J gene end by 0 bases; junction bases not matched to a gene: 3. CDR3 nucleotides: TGTGCCAGCAGCGACCGGGACAGCTCCTACGAGCAGTACTTC. The encoded protein is CASSDRDSSYEQYF.

The chain links TRBV28 to TRBJ2-7; TRBD2 aligns across 11 bases. V was clipped by 6 bases and J by 2 bases; unmatched bases: 9. The CDR3 has 16 amino acids. Germline CDR1 MDHEN, CDR2 SYDVKM. The CDR3 loop reads CASRLGGTSGPYEQYF. The CDR3 DNA reads as TGTGCCAGCAGACTTGGCGGGACTAGCGGACCCTACGAGCAGTACTTC.

The rearrangement links TRBV3-1 (or the pseudogene TRBV3-2) to TRBJ2-7, with a possible D match to TRBD1 (5 bases). Germline lookup yields CDR1 LGHDT and CDR2 YNNKEL (reference sequence). CDR3 size: 13 residues. Trimming stripped 2 bases from V and 3 bases from J, with 8 bases between. The DNA of the CDR3 is TGTGCCAGCAGCCAAACCCAGGGCTACGAGCAGTACTTC. It translates to CASSQTQGYEQYF.

The chain carries TRBV9 and TRBJ2-1, with D maybe TRBD1 (5 bases). V lost 1 base to trimming and J lost 0 bases, with 8 bases between them. CDR3 length: 15 amino acids. Per germline, CDR1 SGDLS and CDR2 YYNGEE. The CDR3 here is CASSVSGNSYNEQFF. The DNA for the CDR3 is TGTGCCAGCAGCGTATCAGGGAACTCCTACAATGAGCAGTTCTTC.

The chain employs TRBV15 and TRBJ2-3; D ambiguous. CDR3 size: 13 residues. V dropped 0 bases and J dropped 5 bases, with 6 bases sitting between them. In germline, CDR1 is LNHNV, CDR2 YYDKDF (reference sequence). CDR3 DNA sequence: TGTGCCACCAGCAGAGAGCCCAGAGATACGCAGTATTTT. It codes for CATSREPRDTQYF.

The gene calls are TRBV27 and TRBJ2-6; D unclear. Germline V gives CDR1 MNHEY, CDR2 SMNVEV (reference sequence). V lost 5 bases to trimming and J lost 0 bases, with 11 bases between them. CDR3 length: 16 residues. The CDR3 loop is CASSQVMASGANVLTF. In DNA form, the CDR3 reads TGTGCCAGCAGTCAGGTAATGGCCTCTGGGGCCAACGTCCTGACTTTC.

The chain combines TRBV7-3 with TRBJ1-2, with D hard to call. Germline assignment: CDR1 SGHTA and CDR2 FQGTGA. Trimming removed 0 bases from V and 4 bases from J, with 12 bases in between. The CDR3 sequence is 15 residues long. Here the CDR3 reads CASSLTPGQTYGYTF. CDR3 nucleotides: TGTGCCAGCAGCTTAACTCCAGGCCAGACCTATGGCTACACCTTC.

The chain employs TRBV4-2 and TRBJ2-1, with TRBD2 identical over 10 bases. The CDR3 has 19 amino acids. The V and J ends lost 3 bases and 8 bases, in that order; junction bases with no gene match: 19. The germline V gene encodes CDR1 LGHNA and CDR2 YNFKEQ. CDR3 residues: CASSQGPLAGESRGYEQFF. DNA for the CDR3: TGTGCCAGCAGCCAGGGTCCCCTAGCGGGAGAAAGTCGTGGCTATGAGCAGTTCTTC.

The chain is built from TRBV5-1 and TRBJ1-1; no reliable D call. CDR1 is SGHRS and CDR2 is YFSETQ in the germline V gene. The V end was cut by 1 base, the J end by 3 bases, with 10 bases between. The CDR3 is made up of 14 amino acids. The CDR3 region is CASSLIGRDTEAFF. The CDR3 bases are TGCGCCAGCAGCTTGATAGGGCGGGACACTGAAGCTTTCTTT.